This TCR beta chain was identified in a study of radiotherapy plus CTLA-4 blockade in lung cancer. V was shortened by 5 bases and J by 2 bases, with 9 bases between the two germline ends. CDR1 and CDR2 from the germline V gene are SGHTA and FQGTGA. CDR3 length: 13 amino acids. Generated by immunoSEQ multiplex PCR, the TCRdb table keeps only in-frame clones and is missing some. The data show about 47,000 clones, around 69% seen once. The chain couples TRBV7-3 to TRBJ1-1, with D unresolved. The sequence was obtained from a human donor with non-small cell lung cancer who had stable disease on radiotherapy plus ipilimumab. The material sequenced was peripheral blood, taken from a patient treated with radiotherapy plus ipilimumab. The DNA of the CDR3 is TGTGCCAGCAGCCTTCTTAGAAACACTGAAGCTTTCTTT. This sequence encodes CASSLLRNTEAFF. The complete variable domain, with remaining parts taken from reference TRBV7-3 and TRBJ1-1, reads GAGVSQTPSNKVTEKGKYVELRCDPISGHTALYWYRQSLGQGPEFLIYFQGTGAADDSGLPNDRFFAVRPEGSVSTLKIQRTERGDSAVYLCASSLLRNTEAFFGQGTRLTVV.